Listed here are 17 T cell receptor beta chains from one sample, sequenced in a study of blood T cell repertoires in COVID-19. Here immunoSEQ multiplex PCR was the method, and the copy in TCRdb shows in-frame clones only, minus some. The table has around 150,000 clones, over 70% seen once; the top ten hold roughly 10%. The sequencing input was peripheral blood. These TCRs come from a man between 60 and 75 years old with active or convalescent COVID-19.

This clone turned up a few times. The chain joins TRBV5-4 to TRBJ1-6; TRBD1 is a possible D gene (5 bases). Germline V gives CDR1 SGHNT, CDR2 YYREEE (reference sequence). V lost 5 bases to trimming and J lost 2 bases, with 14 bases between them. This CDR3 has 16 residues. CDR3 in DNA: TGTGCCAGCAGTCTGGACAATCGCGCCTATAATTCACCCCTCCACTTT. This codes for CASSLDNRAYNSPLHF.

The chain is built from TRBV12-3 or TRBV12-4 and TRBJ2-5, with D unclear. The CDR3 is 13 amino acids. Trimming took off 3 bases at V and 4 bases at J, with 9 bases between the two ends. CDR3 residues: CASSFSTRETQYF. The DNA for the CDR3 is TGTGCCAGCAGTTTCTCCACGAGAGAGACCCAGTACTTC.

This sequence joins TRBV5-3 and TRBJ1-4; D gene uncertain. TRBV5-3 is classed as an ORF, of uncertain function. V lost 4 bases, J lost 5 bases, and 15 bases lay in between. This CDR3 spans 15 amino acids. The CDR3 region is CARSNWTGRNEKLFF. Here the CDR3 DNA reads TGTGCCAGAAGCAACTGGACGGGGAGAAATGAAAAACTGTTTTTT.

The chain recombines TRBV18 with TRBJ1-5, with a weak D call TRBD1 (5 bases). The CDR3 contains 16 residues. The V end lost 6 bases, the J end lost 3 bases, and 18 bases lay between the germline ends. Looked up from germline, CDR1 is KGHSH and CDR2 is LQKENI. The CDR3 protein is CASSPDATGLNQPQHF. In DNA form, the CDR3 reads TGTGCCAGCTCTCCGGACGCCACAGGCCTCAATCAGCCCCAGCATTTT.

The chain has TRBV6-2 or TRBV6-3 and TRBJ1-5; 11 bases match TRBD1. The CDR3 contains 14 residues. The J segment lost 6 bases and the V segment lost 6 bases, leaving 4 bases of the junction unmatched. Germline values: CDR1 MNHEY, CDR2 SVGEGT. The CDR3 is CASSSGTGGQPQHF. The DNA for the CDR3 is TGTGCCAGCAGCTCCGGGACAGGGGGTCAGCCCCAGCATTTT.

A few counts support this clone. In nucleotides, the CDR3 is TGTGCCAGCAGCTTGAGGGGAGGCTCCTACGAGCAGTACTTC. Translating it yields CASSLRGGSYEQYF. The rearrangement uses TRBV5-6 and TRBJ2-7; D is possibly TRBD2 (6 bases). V was pared by 1 base and J by 0 bases, with 8 bases between. Germline V gene sequence: CDR1 SGHDT, CDR2 YYEEEE. The CDR3 is 14 residues long.

The chain uses TRBV5-1 and TRBJ2-5, with D unresolved. This CDR3 is built from 14 residues. V dropped 0 bases and J dropped 3 bases, with 9 bases sitting between them. Germline V gene lookup returns CDR1 SGHRS and CDR2 YFSETQ. CDR3 DNA sequence: TGCGCCAGCAGCTTGGCTTTATTAGAAGAGACCCAGTACTTC. Translated, it gives CASSLALLEETQYF. The complete variable domain, with remaining parts taken from reference TRBV5-1 and TRBJ2-5, reads KAGVTQTPRYLIKTRGQQVTLSCSPISGHRSVSWYQQTPGQGLQFLFEYFSETQRNKGNFPGRFSGRQFSNSRSEMNVSTLELGDSALYLCASSLALLEETQYFGPGTRLLVL.

V and J are TRBV29-1 and TRBJ2-7; 8 bases fit TRBD2. Germline V CDR1 and CDR2: SQVTM, ANQGSEA. Trimming cost V 4 bases and J 0 bases; bases outside gene matches: 5. The CDR3 has 14 residues. Here the CDR3 reads CSVGPSGYSYEQYF. For the CDR3, the DNA is TGCAGCGTTGGTCCTAGCGGGTACTCCTACGAGCAGTACTTC.

J is TRBJ2-6 and V is TRBV27, with D uncertain. V was pared by 5 bases and J by 10 bases, with 12 bases between. The germline V gene encodes CDR1 MNHEY and CDR2 SMNVEV (reference sequence). This CDR3 contains 13 residues. CDR3 nucleotides: TGTGCCAGCAGTCTCTCTGGCCTTAACGTCCTGACTTTC. Encoded protein: CASSLSGLNVLTF.

This chain uses TRBV6-5 with TRBJ2-4, with TRBD2 matching 8 bases. The V and J ends lost 4 bases and 6 bases, in that order; junction bases with no gene match: 8. This CDR3 has 15 amino acids. Germline lookup yields CDR1 MNHEY and CDR2 SVGAGI. The CDR3 bases are TGTGCCAGCAGTTCGAAGCGGGAGTTGGGAAACATTCAGTACTTC. Translation gives CASSSKRELGNIQYF.

CDR3 nucleotides: TGTGCCAGCAGCTCCCAACTAGTTTCCGAAAACATTCAGTACTTC. Translating gives CASSSQLVSENIQYF. The chain uses TRBV5-4 and TRBJ2-4, with D perhaps TRBD2 (5 bases). V was trimmed by 3 bases and J by 5 bases, leaving 15 bases between them. The germline V gene has CDR1 SGHNT and CDR2 YYREEE (reference sequence). There are 15 residues in the CDR3.

The chain couples TRBV5-6 to TRBJ1-1; D is possibly TRBD1 (6 bases). Germline V gene lookup returns CDR1 SGHDT and CDR2 YYEEEE. CDR3 length: 14 amino acids. V was cut by 1 base and J by 3 bases, with 10 bases left in between. In DNA form, the CDR3 reads TGTGCCAGCAGCTTGCAGGGGAGGGACACTGAAGCTTTCTTT. It is translated as CASSLQGRDTEAFF.

The J gene is TRBJ2-2, the V gene TRBV6-5; 9 nucleotides align to TRBD1. This CDR3 region has 15 residues. CDR1 is MNHEY and CDR2 is SVGAGI in the germline V gene. Germline trimming cut 5 bases from V and 6 bases from J; bases unmatched to any gene: 7. The CDR3 loop reads CASSTTGTGSGELFF. The CDR3 DNA reads TGTGCCAGCAGTACCACCGGGACAGGGTCCGGGGAGCTGTTTTTT.

V usage is TRBV7-8 and J usage is TRBJ2-1; TRBD2 agrees at 11 bases. Looked up from germline, CDR1 is SGHVS and CDR2 is FQNEAQ. The CDR3 is made up of 16 amino acids. The V and J ends lost 3 bases and 5 bases, in that order; junction bases with no gene match: 6. DNA for the CDR3: TGTGCCAGCAGCTTCTGGACTAGCGGGTCCCACAATGAGCAGTTCTTC. As protein: CASSFWTSGSHNEQFF. The whole variable domain, filled in from reference TRBV7-8 and TRBJ2-1, reads GAGVSQSPRYKVAKRGQDVALRCDPISGHVSLFWYQQALGQGPEFLTYFQNEAQLDKSGLPSDRFFAERPEGSVSTLKIQRTQQEDSAVYLCASSFWTSGSHNEQFFGPGTRLTVL.

This chain connects TRBV19 to TRBJ2-7, with D perhaps matching TRBD1 (6 bases). The length of the CDR3 is 15 residues. The V end was cut by 6 bases, the J end by 0 bases, with 15 bases between. Germline V gives CDR1 LNHDA, CDR2 SQIVND (reference sequence). The CDR3 DNA follows: TGTGCCAGTAGCCAACAGGGTCAAAGCTCCTACGAGCAGTACTTC. Its protein is CASSQQGQSSYEQYF.

The genes are TRBV18 and TRBJ2-2, with D maybe TRBD2 (6 bases). Trimming shortened V by 2 bases and J by 6 bases, and 16 bases separated the two germline ends. The CDR3 has 16 residues. CDR1 and CDR2 from the germline V gene are KGHSH and LQKENI. CDR3 coding DNA: TGTGCCAGCTCACCAATCGGGAGTGGGGCAGCCGGGGAGCTGTTTTTT. Its protein product is CASSPIGSGAAGELFF.

The chain recombines TRBV4-2 with TRBJ2-7; 11 nucleotides match TRBD1. The V and J ends lost 4 bases and 4 bases, in that order; junction bases with no gene match: 15. Germline CDR1 LGHNA, CDR2 YNFKEQ. This CDR3 is built from 18 residues. For the CDR3, the DNA is TGTGCCAGCAGCCTGGAGGTGGGACAGGGGGTCCTTTCGTACGAGCAGTACTTC. Translation: CASSLEVGQGVLSYEQYF.